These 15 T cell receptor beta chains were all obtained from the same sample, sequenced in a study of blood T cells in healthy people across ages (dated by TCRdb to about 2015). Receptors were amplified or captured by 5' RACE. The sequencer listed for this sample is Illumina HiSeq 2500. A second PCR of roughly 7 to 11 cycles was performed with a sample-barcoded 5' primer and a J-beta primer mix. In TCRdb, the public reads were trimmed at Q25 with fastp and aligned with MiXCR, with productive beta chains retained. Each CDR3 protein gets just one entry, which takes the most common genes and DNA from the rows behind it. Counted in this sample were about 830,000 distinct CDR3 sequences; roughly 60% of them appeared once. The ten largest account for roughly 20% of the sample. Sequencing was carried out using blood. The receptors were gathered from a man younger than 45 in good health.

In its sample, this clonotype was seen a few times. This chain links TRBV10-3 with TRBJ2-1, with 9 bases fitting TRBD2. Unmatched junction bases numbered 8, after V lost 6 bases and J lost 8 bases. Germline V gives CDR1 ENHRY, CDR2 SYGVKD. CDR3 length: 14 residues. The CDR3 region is CAIRSLAGFHEQFF. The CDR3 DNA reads TGTGCCATCAGGTCGCTAGCGGGATTTCATGAGCAGTTCTTC.

DNA for the CDR3: TGTGCCAGCAGCTTAGCGGGAGGGCCCCCAGATACGCAGTATTTT. Amino acids: CASSLAGGPPDTQYF. The chain is built from TRBV7-2 and TRBJ2-3, with TRBD2 matching over 7 bases. The V gene's germline CDR1 is SGHTA and CDR2 FQGNSA. The CDR3 has 15 residues. V lost 0 bases and J lost 4; bases outside the gene matches: 4.

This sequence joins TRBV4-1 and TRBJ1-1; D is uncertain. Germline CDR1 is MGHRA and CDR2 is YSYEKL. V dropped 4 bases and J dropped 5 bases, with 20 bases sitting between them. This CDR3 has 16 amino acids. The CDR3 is CASSREELGVGTEAFF. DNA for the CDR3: TGCGCCAGCAGCCGAGAAGAGCTTGGGGTAGGGACTGAAGCTTTCTTT.

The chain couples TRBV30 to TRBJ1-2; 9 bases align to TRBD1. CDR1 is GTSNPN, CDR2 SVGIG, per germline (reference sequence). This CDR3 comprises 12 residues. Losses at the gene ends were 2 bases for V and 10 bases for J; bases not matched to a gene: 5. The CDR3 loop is CAWSIWTGDYTF. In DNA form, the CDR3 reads TGTGCCTGGAGTATCTGGACAGGGGACTACACCTTC.

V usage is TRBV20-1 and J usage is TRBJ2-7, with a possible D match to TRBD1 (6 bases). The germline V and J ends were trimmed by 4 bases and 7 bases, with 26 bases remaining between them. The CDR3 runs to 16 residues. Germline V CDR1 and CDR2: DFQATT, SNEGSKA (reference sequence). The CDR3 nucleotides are TGCAGTGCTACTAAGGGGGTTAGCCGAAGATCCCGGGAGCAGTACTTC. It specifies CSATKGVSRRSREQYF.

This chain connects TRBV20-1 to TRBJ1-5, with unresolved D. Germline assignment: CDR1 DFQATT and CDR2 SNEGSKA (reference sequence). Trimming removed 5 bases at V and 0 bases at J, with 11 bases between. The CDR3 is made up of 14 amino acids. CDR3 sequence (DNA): TGCAGTGCTCAAAGCTGCATTAGCAATCAGCCCCAGCATTTT. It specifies CSAQSCISNQPQHF.

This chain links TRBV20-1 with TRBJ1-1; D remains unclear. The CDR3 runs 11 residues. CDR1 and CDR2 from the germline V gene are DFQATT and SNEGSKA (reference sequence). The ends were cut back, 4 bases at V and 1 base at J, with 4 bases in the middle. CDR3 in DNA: TGCAGTGCTAATTGGAACACTGAAGCTTTCTTT. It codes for CSANWNTEAFF.

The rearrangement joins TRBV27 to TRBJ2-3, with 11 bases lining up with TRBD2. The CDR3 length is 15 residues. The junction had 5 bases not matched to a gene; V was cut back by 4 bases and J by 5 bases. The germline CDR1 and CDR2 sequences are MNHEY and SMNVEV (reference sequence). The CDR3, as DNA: TGTGCCAGCAGTTCCCGAACTAGCGGGAGAGATACGCAGTATTTT. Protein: CASSSRTSGRDTQYF.

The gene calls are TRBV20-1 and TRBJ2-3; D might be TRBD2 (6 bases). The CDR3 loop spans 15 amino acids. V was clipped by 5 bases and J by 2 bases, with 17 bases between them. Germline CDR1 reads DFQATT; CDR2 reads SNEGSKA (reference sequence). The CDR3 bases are TGCAGTGCTCGACGGGGGACGGCTCTCACAGATACGCAGTATTTT. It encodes CSARRGTALTDTQYF.

CDR3 protein: CASSQDSGGTQYF. CDR3 bases: TGTGCCAGCAGCCAAGATTCAGGCGGGACCCAGTACTTC. The chain has TRBV3-1 and TRBJ2-7; no reliable D call. The assigned J gene may be wrong: the sequence end matches TRBJ2-5 better. Germline V gene lookup returns CDR1 LGHDT and CDR2 YNNKEL (reference sequence). The CDR3 has 13 residues.

DNA for the CDR3: TGTGCCAGCAGCCCATCATCGGGGATGCAGACCCAGTACTTC. Protein sequence: CASSPSSGMQTQYF. The chain carries TRBV11-1 and TRBJ2-5; D may be TRBD2 (5 bases). Trimming removed 5 bases at V and 6 bases at J, with 16 bases between. CDR1 and CDR2 (germline): SGHAT, FQDESV (reference sequence). The CDR3 is 14 residues long.

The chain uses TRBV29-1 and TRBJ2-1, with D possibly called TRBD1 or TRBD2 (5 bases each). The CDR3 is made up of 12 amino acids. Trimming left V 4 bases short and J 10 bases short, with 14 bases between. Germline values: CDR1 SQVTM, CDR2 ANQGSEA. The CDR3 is CSVGRFEGEQFF. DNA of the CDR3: TGCAGCGTTGGGAGATTTGAGGGGGAGCAGTTCTTC.

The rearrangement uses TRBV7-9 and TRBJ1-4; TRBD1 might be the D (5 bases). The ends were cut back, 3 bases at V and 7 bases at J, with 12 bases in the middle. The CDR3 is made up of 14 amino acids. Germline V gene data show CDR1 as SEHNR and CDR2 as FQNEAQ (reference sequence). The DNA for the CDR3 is TGTGCCAGCAGCTTGTACGGGGCTGGTGAAAAACTGTTTTTT. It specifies CASSLYGAGEKLFF.

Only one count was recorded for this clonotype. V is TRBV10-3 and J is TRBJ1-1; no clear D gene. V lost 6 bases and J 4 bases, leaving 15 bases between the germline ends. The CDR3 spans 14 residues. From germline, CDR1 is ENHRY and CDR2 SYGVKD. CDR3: CAIRAAGSGTEAFF. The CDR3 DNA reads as TGTGCCATCAGGGCGGCGGGTTCGGGCACTGAAGCTTTCTTT.

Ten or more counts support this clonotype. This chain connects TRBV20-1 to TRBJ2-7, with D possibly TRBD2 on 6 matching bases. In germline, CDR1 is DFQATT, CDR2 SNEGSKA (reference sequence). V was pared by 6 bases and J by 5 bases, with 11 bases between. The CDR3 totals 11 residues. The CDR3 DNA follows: TGCAGTGCAAGATGGGGGGACGAGCAGTACTTC. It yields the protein CSARWGDEQYF.